Listed below are T cell receptor beta chains from one sample, sequenced in a study of regulatory T cells in long-lasting Graves disease. TCRdb used MiXCR to reprocess the multiplex PCR reads, holding one entry per CDR3 protein. This table has approximately 360,000 distinct CDR3 sequences, approximately 12% appearing once. Separately, the same data were catalogued under a study of T cells in Graves' hyperthyroidism and ophthalmopathy.

The starting material was peripheral blood mononuclear cells (PBMCs), obtained at new diagnosis, from a patient treated with antithyroid drugs. These receptors came from a woman younger than 35 with Graves disease. The CDR3 runs from the conserved cysteine through the conserved F or W. The D gene is left open where the match is weak. Size is omitted from some rows. Given values are once, few, many or a class for expanded clones.

V	size	D	J	CDR3	DNA
TRBV7-3	few	.	TRBJ2-1	CASSFRARDEQFF	TGTGCCAGCAGCTTTAGGGCCCGGGATGAGCAGTTCTTC
TRBV28	many	TRBD2	TRBJ2-1	CASSLGPLAGGPYNEQFF	TGTGCCAGCAGTTTAGGTCCACTAGCGGGAGGACCCTACAATGAGCAGTTCTTC
TRBV11-3	once	TRBD2	TRBJ2-1	CASSLNPGGGSYNEQFF	TGTGCCAGCAGCTTAAATCCCGGGGGAGGGTCCTACAATGAGCAGTTCTTC
TRBV7-9	few	.	TRBJ2-2	CASSPGWGTEAGELFF	TGTGCCAGCAGCCCCGGATGGGGCACGGAGGCCGGGGAGCTGTTTTTT
TRBV5-5	few	.	TRBJ1-5	CASSFEANQPQHF	TGTGCCAGCAGCTTCGAAGCGAATCAGCCCCAGCATTTT
TRBV28	many	.	TRBJ2-2	CASSSGILLTGELFF	TGTGCCAGCAGTAGTGGGATTTTGTTGACCGGGGAGCTGTTTTTT
TRBV2	many	.	TRBJ1-5	CASSESTGQNQPQHF	TGTGCCAGCAGTGAATCCACGGGACAAAATCAGCCCCAGCATTTT
TRBV2	many	.	TRBJ2-1	CASSETGPRYNEQFF	TGTGCCAGCAGTGAAACAGGGCCGCGATACAATGAGCAGTTCTTC
TRBV7-2	many	.	TRBJ2-1	CASSQTDYSYNEQFF	TGTGCCAGCAGCCAAACAGATTACTCCTACAATGAGCAGTTCTTC
TRBV10-3	few	.	TRBJ2-3	CAISESQSSTDTQYF	TGTGCCATCAGTGAAAGTCAGTCTAGCACAGATACGCAGTATTTT
TRBV10-3	.	.	TRBJ1-2	CAISGPIADNYGYTF	TGTGCCATCAGTGGGCCCATAGCCGATAACTATGGCTACACCTTC
TRBV5-4	few	TRBD1	TRBJ2-2	CASSARDRARGELFF	TGTGCCAGCAGCGCCCGGGACAGGGCACGCGGGGAGCTGTTTTTT
TRBV20-1	many	.	TRBJ1-1	CSASLGGGGTEAFF	TGCAGTGCTAGTTTGGGGGGCGGGGGCACTGAAGCTTTCTTT
TRBV6-1	.	.	TRBJ1-2	CASSLRAHYGYTF	TGTGCCAGCAGTCTCCGGGCCCACTATGGCTACACCTTC
TRBV10-3	many	TRBD1	TRBJ2-7	CASRQGQGAFEQYF	TGTGCCTCCAGACAGGGGCAGGGGGCTTTCGAGCAGTACTTC
TRBV29-1	many	.	TRBJ1-2	CSVEDWEKADGYTF	TGCAGCGTTGAAGATTGGGAGAAAGCAGATGGCTACACCTTC
TRBV2	.	.	TRBJ1-2	CASSKTGEANYGYTF	TGTGCCAGCAGTAAAACAGGAGAAGCTAACTATGGCTACACCTTC
TRBV13	.	.	TRBJ1-2	CASSPRPGHNNYGYTF	TGTGCCAGCAGCCCGAGACCGGGACACAATAACTATGGCTACACCTTC
TRBV6-1	many	TRBD2	TRBJ2-1	CASTLHGGAYNEQFF	TGTGCCAGCACACTACACGGGGGGGCTTACAATGAGCAGTTCTTC
TRBV7-2	.	.	TRBJ1-5	CASSFGGSVGQPQHF	TGTGCCAGCAGCTTCGGTGGCTCAGTGGGACAGCCCCAGCATTTT
TRBV4-1	few	.	TRBJ1-2	CASSQAPAGARVLNGYTF	TGCGCCAGCAGCCAAGCGCCCGCCGGGGCTCGGGTTCTAAATGGCTACACCTTC
TRBV5-6	many	.	TRBJ2-7	CASSYSSWDEQYF	TGTGCCAGCAGCTACTCCAGCTGGGACGAGCAGTACTTC
TRBV11-3	many	TRBD2	TRBJ2-7	CASRGGTGEQYF	TGTGCCAGCAGGGGAGGGACGGGCGAGCAGTACTTC
TRBV4-1	.	.	TRBJ2-1	CASSQGPGDDYNEQFF	TGCGCCAGCAGCCAAGGCCCGGGGGACGACTACAATGAGCAGTTCTTC
TRBV4-1	.	.	TRBJ2-4	CASSQESSAKNIQYF	TGCGCCAGCAGCCAAGAGTCTTCAGCCAAAAACATTCAGTACTTC
TRBV29-1	many	.	TRBJ1-2	CSVEDPQSLYGYTF	TGCAGCGTTGAAGATCCGCAGAGTCTCTATGGCTACACCTTC
TRBV24-1	many	.	TRBJ2-3	CATSDRDGYTDTQYF	TGTGCCACCAGTGACCGGGACGGGTACACAGATACGCAGTATTTT
TRBV7-2	many	TRBD1	TRBJ1-2	CASSFTTGGGYGYTF	TGTGCCAGCAGCTTCACAACAGGGGGCGGCTATGGCTACACCTTC
TRBV15	few	TRBD2	TRBJ2-7	CATSRGTSGPYEQYF	TGTGCCACCAGCAGAGGGACTAGCGGGCCCTACGAGCAGTACTTC
TRBV6-9	many	TRBD2	TRBJ2-1	CASSSTSGGLYNEQFF	TGTGCCAGCAGTTCGACTAGCGGGGGGTTATACAATGAGCAGTTCTTC
TRBV7-2	few	.	TRBJ1-2	CASSFRGHSNYGYTF	TGTGCCAGCAGCTTCCGGGGACATTCTAACTATGGCTACACCTTC
TRBV28	many	TRBD2	TRBJ2-1	CASSLFSSGDFNEQFF	TGTGCCAGCAGTTTATTTTCTAGCGGCGATTTCAATGAGCAGTTCTTC
TRBV2	.	.	TRBJ2-2	CASNSGVRTGELFF	TGTGCCAGCAACTCGGGAGTTCGTACCGGGGAGCTGTTTTTT
TRBV7-2	many	.	TRBJ2-3	CASGASHPTDTQYF	TGTGCCAGCGGGGCTAGTCACCCCACAGATACGCAGTATTTT
TRBV18	many	.	TRBJ2-3	CASSPPVVDTQYF	TGTGCCAGCTCACCCCCCGTCGTGGATACGCAGTATTTT
TRBV3-1	many	.	TRBJ1-2	CASSQVSGYTF	TGTGCCAGCAGCCAAGTCTCCGGCTACACCTTC
TRBV11-3	many	.	TRBJ2-1	CASSLVTGAHVDEQFF	TGTGCCAGCAGCTTGGTAACGGGAGCCCATGTCGATGAGCAGTTCTTC
TRBV10-3	few	.	TRBJ2-3	CAIQDTDTQYF	TGTGCCATCCAAGACACAGATACGCAGTATTTT
TRBV7-9	many	.	TRBJ2-1	CASSPDWNEQFF	TGTGCCAGCAGCCCGGACTGGAATGAGCAGTTCTTC
TRBV4-3	many	.	TRBJ1-1	CASSRHFGRLDTEAFF	TGCGCCAGCAGCCGCCACTTCGGGAGGTTGGACACTGAAGCTTTCTTT
TRBV28	many	.	TRBJ1-2	CASSLPPRGNYGYTF	TGTGCCAGCAGTTTACCCCCACGGGGGAACTATGGCTACACCTTC